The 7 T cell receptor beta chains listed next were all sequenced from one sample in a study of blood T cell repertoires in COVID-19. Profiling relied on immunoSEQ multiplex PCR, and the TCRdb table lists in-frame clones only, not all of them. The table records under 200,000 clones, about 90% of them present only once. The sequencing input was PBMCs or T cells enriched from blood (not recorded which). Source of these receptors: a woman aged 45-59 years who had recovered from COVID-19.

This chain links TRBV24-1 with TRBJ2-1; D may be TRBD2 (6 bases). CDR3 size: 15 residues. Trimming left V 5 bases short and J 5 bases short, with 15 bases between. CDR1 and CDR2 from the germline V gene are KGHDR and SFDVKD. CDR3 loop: CATSVGGSLHNEQFF. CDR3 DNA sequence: TGTGCCACCAGTGTCGGAGGGAGCCTCCACAATGAGCAGTTCTTC.

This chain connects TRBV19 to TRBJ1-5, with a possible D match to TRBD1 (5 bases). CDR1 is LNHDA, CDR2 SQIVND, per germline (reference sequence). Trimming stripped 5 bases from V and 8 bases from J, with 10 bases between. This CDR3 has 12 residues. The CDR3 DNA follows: TGTGCCAGTAGTGTCGGGGGAGAGCCCCAGCATTTT. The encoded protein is CASSVGGEPQHF.

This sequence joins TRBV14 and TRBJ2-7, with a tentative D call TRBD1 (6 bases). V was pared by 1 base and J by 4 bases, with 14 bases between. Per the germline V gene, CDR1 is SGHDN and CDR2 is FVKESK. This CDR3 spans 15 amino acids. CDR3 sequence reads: CASSQAGAASYEQYF. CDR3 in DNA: TGTGCCAGCAGCCAAGCAGGGGCCGCCTCTTACGAGCAGTACTTC.

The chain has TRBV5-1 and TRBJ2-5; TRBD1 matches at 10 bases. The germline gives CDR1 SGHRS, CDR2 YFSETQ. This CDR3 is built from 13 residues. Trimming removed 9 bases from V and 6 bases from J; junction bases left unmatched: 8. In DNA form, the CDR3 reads TGCGCCACCTACGAGGGACAGGGGCAGACCCAGTACTTC. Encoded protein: CATYEGQGQTQYF.

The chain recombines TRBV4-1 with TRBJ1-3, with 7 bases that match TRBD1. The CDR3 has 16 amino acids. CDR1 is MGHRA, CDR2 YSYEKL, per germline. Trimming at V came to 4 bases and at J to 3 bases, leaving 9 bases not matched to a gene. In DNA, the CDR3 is TGCGCCAGCAGCCGAAGTCCCACAGGGGATGGAAACACCATATATTTT. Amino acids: CASSRSPTGDGNTIYF.

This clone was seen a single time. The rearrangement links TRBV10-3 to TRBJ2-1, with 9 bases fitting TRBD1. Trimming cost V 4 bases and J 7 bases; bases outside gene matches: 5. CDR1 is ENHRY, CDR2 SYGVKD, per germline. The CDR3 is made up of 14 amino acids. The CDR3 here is CAISGVTGGNEQFF. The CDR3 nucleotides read TGTGCCATCAGTGGGGTGACAGGGGGGAATGAGCAGTTCTTC.

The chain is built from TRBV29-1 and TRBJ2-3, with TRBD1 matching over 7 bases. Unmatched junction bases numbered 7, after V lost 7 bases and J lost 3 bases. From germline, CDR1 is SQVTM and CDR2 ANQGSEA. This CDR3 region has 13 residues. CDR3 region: CSARDRFTDTQYF. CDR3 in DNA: TGCAGCGCCCGGGACAGATTTACAGATACGCAGTATTTT.